There are a few counts of the clone carrying this T cell receptor (beta chain). This entry is derived from a study of CD8+ T cells in alopecia areata. In each case, RNA was isolated and then reverse transcribed into cDNA as the sequencing template. The protocol was immunoSEQ multiplex PCR, while the TCRdb copy is restricted to in-frame clones and leaves out a portion. The data hold a few hundred thousand clones, with roughly two thirds observed a single time. Trimming left V 3 bases short and J 3 bases short, with 5 bases between. Germline values: CDR1 SNHLY, CDR2 FYNNEI. This CDR3 is built from 12 residues. Both peripheral blood and punch biopsies of lesional scalp skin were obtained from patients who had alopecia areata.

The source was CD4+ T cells sorted from blood, collected at week 0. The gene calls are TRBV2 and TRBJ1-2; D remains ambiguous. This TCR was sampled from a human donor with alopecia areata. The CDR3 region is CASSERYYGYTF. The CDR3 bases are TGTGCCAGCAGTGAGAGGTACTATGGCTACACCTTC.